This T cell receptor (beta chain) emerged from a study of vaccination and CD4 T cells after COVID-19. Study information: Across the group, participants received two doses of either BNT162b2 or mRNA-1273 vaccine. Overlapping spike peptides of SARS-CoV-2, HCoV-NL63, HCoV-OC43 and HCoV-229E stimulated the cells.

Treatment reported: roughly 10-day PBMC culture with coronavirus spike peptide pools or control peptides (ViraFEST assay). Those CD4+ T cells from the unexposed donor predate the COVID-19 pandemic (2011-2018). ViraFEST expanded antigen-specific T cells with peptide pools, then sequenced TCRs. This clonotype was observed a few times. The antigen is not known. The CDR3 is 14 residues long. V was cut by 0 bases and J by 4 bases, with 9 bases left in between. CDR1 is SGHTA and CDR2 is FQGNSA in the germline V gene. The study's findings and limits: The median number of SARS-CoV-2-reactive clonotypes increased from roughly 22 to 38, a change that did not reach significance.

Cultured CD4+ T cells had their DNA profiled by the Oncomine TCR Beta short-read assay. Genomic DNA was isolated from cultured CD4+ T cells. Via MiXCR, TCRdb re-called the PCR reads, giving one row per CDR3 protein. The sample yields thousands of distinct CDR3 sequences, approximately 33% seen once. This chain joins TRBV7-2 and TRBJ2-5; unclear D gene. The specimen sequenced was CD4+ T cells from blood, cultured in vitro. The TCR sequence derives from a human donor in good health. CDR3 DNA: TGTGCCAGCAGCTTAGCGAGAGCTAGAGAGACCCAGTACTTC. This codes for CASSLARARETQYF. The full variable domain, completed using reference TRBV7-2 and TRBJ2-5, is GAGVSQSPSNKVTEKGKDVELRCDPISGHTALYWYRQSLGQGLEFLIYFQGNSAPDKSGLPSDRFSAERTGGSVSTLTIQRTQQEDSAVYLCASSLARARETQYFGPGTRLLVL.